This is a list of T cell receptor beta chains from one sample in a study of control samples from healthy donors and cancer patients. Profiling relied on immunoSEQ multiplex PCR, and the TCRdb table lists in-frame clones only, not all of them. Among 150,000 to 200,000 clones, more than 80% were seen once, and the ten largest hold just over 1.4%. What was sequenced was blood. Receptors originate from a young man in good health. Each CDR3 is given with its conserved first and last residue. The D gene is left open where the match is weak. Size is stated for part of the rows, as once, few or many counts, or as a class when the clone is expanded.

once	NA	TRBV4-1	TRBJ2-7	CASSQDHWTRGESYEQYF	TGCGCCAGCAGCCAAGATCATTGGACGAGAGGAGAGTCCTACGAGCAGTACTTC
NA	TRBD1	TRBV18	TRBJ2-7	CASSLSQGEGEQYF	TGTGCCAGCTCACTCTCACAGGGGGAAGGGGAGCAGTACTTC
NA	NA	TRBV6-5	TRBJ1-2	CASSRRDPGGYTF	TGTGCCAGCAGCCGAAGGGATCCCGGAGGCTACACCTTC
NA	TRBD2	TRBV7-2	TRBJ2-5	CASSLALSGEETQYF	TGTGCCAGCAGCTTAGCGCTGAGCGGGGAAGAGACCCAGTACTTC
NA	TRBD1	TRBV30	TRBJ1-4	CAWSSGQLNEKLFF	TGTGCCTGGAGTTCGGGACAGCTAAATGAAAAACTGTTTTTT
NA	NA	TRBV4-1	TRBJ1-1	CASSRQVNTEAFF	TGCGCCAGCAGTAGGCAGGTGAACACTGAAGCTTTCTTT
NA	NA	TRBV6-1	TRBJ1-5	CASSERQSNQPQHF	TGTGCCAGCAGTGAGAGGCAAAGCAATCAGCCCCAGCATTTT
NA	NA	TRBV10-3	TRBJ1-3	CAISESGASGNTIYF	TGTGCCATCAGTGAGTCGGGAGCTTCGGGAAACACCATATATTTT
NA	NA	TRBV6-2/TRBV6-3	TRBJ2-2	CASSSGAGNTGELFF	TGTGCCAGCAGTTCCGGGGCAGGAAACACCGGGGAGCTGTTTTTT
NA	NA	TRBV7-2	TRBJ2-1	CASSLAQGFNEQFF	TGTGCCAGCAGCTTAGCGCAAGGGTTCAATGAGCAGTTCTTC
NA	NA	TRBV19	TRBJ1-2	CASSIEPRSPRDGYTF	TGTGCCAGTAGTATAGAACCCAGGTCACCGAGGGATGGCTACACCTTC
few	NA	TRBV27	TRBJ1-2	CASSSGGNYGYTF	TGTGCCAGCAGTTCAGGAGGAAACTATGGCTACACCTTC
NA	TRBD2	TRBV19	TRBJ2-1	CASSPRALAGGRSEQFF	TGTGCCAGTAGCCCGCGGGCCCTAGCGGGGGGGCGGAGTGAGCAGTTCTTC
NA	NA	TRBV30	TRBJ2-2	CAWSHSTGELFF	TGTGCCTGGAGTCACAGCACCGGGGAGCTGTTTTTT
NA	NA	TRBV6-5	TRBJ2-7	CASSPAAYRSYEQYF	TGTGCCAGCAGTCCGGCCGCGTACCGCTCCTACGAGCAGTACTTC
NA	TRBD2	TRBV6-1	TRBJ2-3	CASSEFSLARPDTQYF	TGTGCCAGCAGTGAATTTTCACTAGCGAGGCCAGATACGCAGTATTTT
NA	TRBD1	TRBV6-2/TRBV6-3	TRBJ1-1	CASSSTGEEGNTEAFF	TGTGCCAGCAGTTCAACAGGGGAAGAGGGAAACACTGAAGCTTTCTTT
NA	TRBD1	TRBV18	TRBJ2-7	CASSPPIGQGPYEQYF	TGTGCCAGCTCACCACCGATAGGACAGGGGCCGTACGAGCAGTACTTC
NA	NA	TRBV6-1	TRBJ1-5	CASSEMSFNQPQHF	TGTGCCAGCAGTGAAATGAGCTTCAATCAGCCCCAGCATTTT
NA	NA	TRBV9	TRBJ1-2	CASSPDTNYGYTF	TGTGCCAGCAGTCCTGACACCAACTATGGCTACACCTTC
NA	TRBD2	TRBV2	TRBJ2-4	CASRRSGGMGIGKNIQYF	TGTGCCAGCAGAAGGTCCGGGGGGATGGGAATAGGCAAAAACATTCAGTACTTC
NA	NA	TRBV20-1	TRBJ1-1	CSASRQNTEAFF	TGCAGTGCTAGTAGACAGAACACTGAAGCTTTCTTT
NA	NA	TRBV29-1	TRBJ1-1	CSVVRQLNTEAFF	TGCAGCGTTGTCCGACAGCTGAACACTGAAGCTTTCTTT
NA	NA	TRBV3-1/TRBV3-2	TRBJ2-1	CASSQDLGSGEQFF	TGTGCCAGCAGCCAAGACTTGGGATCTGGCGAGCAGTTCTTC
once	NA	TRBV5-4	TRBJ2-7	CASSPESMVSYEQYF	TGTGCCAGCAGCCCCGAGAGTATGGTCTCCTACGAGCAGTACTTC
NA	NA	TRBV4-1	TRBJ1-5	CASSSESNQPQHF	TGCGCCAGCAGTAGCGAAAGCAATCAGCCCCAGCATTTT
NA	TRBD2	TRBV10-3	TRBJ2-3	CAISALAGGGNTQYF	TGTGCCATCAGTGCCCTAGCGGGAGGAGGAAATACGCAGTATTTT
NA	NA	TRBV7-9	TRBJ1-1	CASTLITAADTAEAFF	TGTGCCAGCACCCTCATTACGGCTGCTGACACGGCTGAAGCTTTCTTT
NA	TRBD2	TRBV7-9	TRBJ2-1	CASSPTFGREDAFF	TGTGCCAGCAGCCCTACCTTTGGGCGGGAGGATGCGTTCTTC
NA	NA	TRBV3-1/TRBV3-2	TRBJ2-7	CASSQISNSYEQYF	TGTGCCAGCAGCCAAATTAGCAACTCCTACGAGCAGTACTTC
NA	TRBD2	TRBV11-3	TRBJ2-3	CASSLGSSGGANTQYF	TGTGCCAGCAGCTTGGGCTCTAGCGGGGGGGCAAATACGCAGTATTTT
NA	NA	TRBV9	TRBJ1-1	CASSVMDKPRNTEAFF	TGTGCCAGCAGCGTAATGGACAAACCAAGAAACACTGAAGCTTTCTTT
NA	TRBD1	TRBV6-2/TRBV6-3	TRBJ2-2	CASSYSQGARTGELFF	TGTGCCAGCAGTTACTCGCAGGGGGCACGAACCGGGGAGCTGTTTTTT
NA	TRBD2	TRBV6-4	TRBJ2-7	CASSGGLARSSYEQYF	TGTGCCAGCAGTGGGGGACTAGCGCGAAGCTCCTACGAGCAGTACTTC
NA	NA	TRBV10-1	TRBJ1-1	CASSVGRGEAFF	TGCGCCAGCAGTGTTGGACGCGGTGAAGCTTTCTTT
NA	NA	TRBV5-1	TRBJ1-2	CASRQDIYYGYTF	TGCGCCAGCAGACAGGACATCTACTATGGCTACACCTTC
NA	NA	TRBV27	TRBJ1-2	CASSYSTGDPNYGYTF	TGTGCCAGCAGTTATTCAACAGGCGATCCTAACTATGGCTACACCTTC
NA	TRBD2	TRBV19	TRBJ2-3	CASSPFGTSVTSDTQYF	TGTGCCAGTAGCCCCTTTGGGACTAGCGTGACTTCAGATACGCAGTATTTT
NA	NA	TRBV9	TRBJ1-2	CASSPDGVWGYTF	TGTGCCAGCAGCCCTGACGGGGTATGGGGCTACACCTTC
NA	NA	TRBV28	TRBJ1-5	CASSFLGRDIYQPQHF	TGTGCCAGCAGTTTCCTGGGGCGGGACATATATCAGCCCCAGCATTTT
NA	NA	TRBV5-5	TRBJ1-1	CASSLEGESLGTEAFF	TGTGCCAGCAGCTTGGAAGGCGAGTCTCTTGGAACTGAAGCTTTCTTT
NA	TRBD2	TRBV4-1	TRBJ2-7	CASSQDETSGFYEQYF	TGCGCCAGCAGCCAAGACGAGACTAGCGGATTCTACGAGCAGTACTTC
NA	NA	TRBV5-1	TRBJ2-2	CASSFHGQANTGELFF	TGCGCCAGCAGCTTCCACGGGCAAGCGAACACCGGGGAGCTGTTTTTT
NA	TRBD1	TRBV5-8	TRBJ2-1	CASSLNRGRNEQFF	TGTGCCAGCAGCTTGAACAGGGGGAGGAATGAGCAGTTCTTC
NA	NA	TRBV30	TRBJ1-1	CAWSVRENTEAFF	TGTGCCTGGAGTGTGCGAGAGAACACTGAAGCTTTCTTT
NA	NA	TRBV18	TRBJ1-4	CASTTVATNEKLFF	TGTGCCAGCACGACAGTTGCAACTAATGAAAAACTGTTTTTT
NA	NA	TRBV12-3/TRBV12-4	TRBJ1-5	CASSLNLGPQHF	TGTGCCAGCAGCCTGAACCTCGGGCCCCAGCATTTT
NA	NA	TRBV12-3/TRBV12-4	TRBJ2-7	CASSIRGEQYF	TGTGCCAGCAGTATCAGGGGCGAGCAGTACTTC
NA	NA	TRBV11-2	TRBJ1-1	CASSPRGNLNTEAFF	TGTGCCAGCAGCCCCCGGGGGAACTTGAACACTGAAGCTTTCTTT
NA	TRBD2	TRBV4-3	TRBJ2-1	CASSQGGTRIIEQFF	TGCGCCAGCAGCCAGGGCGGGACTAGGATTATTGAGCAGTTCTTC
NA	NA	TRBV7-6	TRBJ1-1	CASSPLARGNTEAFF	TGTGCCAGCAGCCCACTCGCCCGAGGGAACACTGAAGCTTTCTTT
NA	NA	TRBV6-2/TRBV6-3	TRBJ2-5	CASSQWTVHQETQYF	TGTGCCAGCAGCCAATGGACAGTCCACCAAGAGACCCAGTACTTC
NA	NA	TRBV24-1	TRBJ1-5	CATSPSFNQPQHF	TGTGCCACCAGTCCCAGCTTCAATCAGCCCCAGCATTTT
NA	TRBD1	TRBV7-9	TRBJ1-2	CASREQTGTGQLGYTF	TGTGCCAGCAGAGAGCAAACCGGGACAGGCCAACTCGGTTACACCTTC
NA	NA	TRBV10-3	TRBJ1-1	CATQGDLNTEAFF	TGTGCCACCCAGGGAGATTTGAACACTGAAGCTTTCTTT